Each of the 17 T cell receptor beta chains below was sequenced from the same sample in a study of T cell repertoires in cytomegalovirus infection. TCRdb processed the reads anew with MiXCR; each CDR3 protein has one entry. Altogether nearly 650,000 distinct CDR3 sequences are present, less than 25% being singletons, with the ten largest covering 8%. Sequenced input: CD8+ T cells from PBMCs. The origin of the receptors is a human donor in good health (CMV status not recorded). Some clones in this sample may be carry-over from other donors' samples.

V and J are TRBV2 and TRBJ2-6; D might be TRBD1 (6 bases). The CDR3 loop spans 16 amino acids. The V and J ends lost 8 bases and 0 bases respectively, with 14 bases between them. CDR1 and CDR2 (germline): SNHLY, FYNNEI. As DNA, the CDR3 is TGTGCCAGCTTGGACAGACCAGTCTCTGGGGCCAACGTCCTGACTTTC. Translating it yields CASLDRPVSGANVLTF.

This clonotype has more than one count but fewer than ten. The chain carries TRBV6-6 and TRBJ2-7, with 7 positions matching TRBD1. This CDR3 spans 14 amino acids. V shed 5 bases, J shed 3 bases, and the junction held 7 bases outside the gene matches. Germline V gene data show CDR1 as MNHNY and CDR2 as SVGAGI (reference sequence). As DNA, the CDR3 is TGTGCCAGCAGTAGGTACAGGGGCGACTACGAGCAGTACTTC. Its protein is CASSRYRGDYEQYF.

In its sample, this clonotype was seen a few times. The chain combines TRBV19 with TRBJ2-3, with D perhaps TRBD2 (5 bases). In germline, CDR1 is LNHDA, CDR2 SQIVND (reference sequence). CDR3 length equals 13 residues. The V end was cut by 7 bases, the J end by 6 bases, with 14 bases between. CDR3 DNA sequence: TGTGCCAGTATGAACGGGGTGTCGGATACGCAGTATTTT. Translating gives CASMNGVSDTQYF. The full variable domain, rest sourced from reference TRBV19 and TRBJ2-3, is DGGITQSPKYLFRKEGQNVTLSCEQNLNHDAMYWYRQDPGQGLRLIYYSQIVNDFQKGDIAEGYSVSREKKESFPLTVTSAQKNPTAFYLCASMNGVSDTQYFGPGTRLTVL.

The J gene is TRBJ1-6, the V gene TRBV20-1; D is uncertain. V lost 0 bases, J lost 0 bases, and 6 bases lay in between. The CDR3 length is 15 residues. Looked up from germline, CDR1 is DFQATT and CDR2 is SNEGSKA (reference sequence). The CDR3 reads CSARDGHSYNSPLHF. The CDR3 nucleotides are TGCAGTGCTAGAGACGGCCACTCCTATAATTCACCCCTCCACTTT.

This clonotype came up once. The chain combines TRBV4-1 with TRBJ1-5, with D possibly matching TRBD1 (6 bases). CDR1 and CDR2 from the germline V gene are MGHRA and YSYEKL. The CDR3 extends over 15 amino acids. V was cut by 3 bases and J by 9 bases, with 18 bases left in between. This chain's CDR3 is CASSQDSGVLTPQHF. CDR3 DNA sequence: TGCGCCAGCAGCCAGGATTCAGGGGTCCTTACGCCCCAGCATTTT.

The V and J genes are TRBV6-2 or TRBV6-3 and TRBJ2-7; D may correspond to TRBD1 or TRBD2 (7 bases each). The V gene lost 7 bases and the J gene lost 1 base, with 17 bases spanning the gap. CDR3 length: 15 residues. Germline V CDR1 and CDR2: MNHEY, SVGEGT. The CDR3: CASTDPRGGSYEQYV. The CDR3 DNA sequence: TGTGCCAGCACTGACCCCAGGGGGGGTTCCTACGAGCAGTACGTC.

The chain has TRBV11-1 and TRBJ2-1; 9 bases align to TRBD1. This CDR3 region has 13 residues. V was clipped by 5 bases and J by 9 bases; unmatched bases: 5. Germline V CDR1 and CDR2: SGHAT, FQDESV (reference sequence). In DNA form, the CDR3 reads TGTGCCAGCAGCCTAACAGGGGGCACTGAGCAGTTCTTC. Protein product: CASSLTGGTEQFF.

This clonotype was observed a handful of times. The chain combines TRBV6-5 with TRBJ2-2; D gene ambiguous. Germline V gene data show CDR1 as MNHEY and CDR2 as SVGAGI. V lost 0 bases to trimming and J lost 6 bases, with 14 bases between them. This CDR3 is built from 16 residues. CDR3 coding DNA: TGTGCCAGCAGTTACTCCTTGGACGGGTCAGCCGGGGAGCTGTTTTTT. This encodes CASSYSLDGSAGELFF.

Comments on this clonotype: The CDR3 carries no conserved terminal phenylalanine or tryptophan, so it likely arises from a read error. No DNA is shown, since the ends of the CDR3 on it are uncertain; the CDR3 is the one TCRdb lists. The genes are TRBV7-9 and TRBJ1-1; no check of the table's D call, TRBD1, against the DNA was made. The CDR3 totals 11 residues, both ends included. Germline-derived CDR1 and CDR2 are SEHNR and FQNEAQ (reference sequence). The CDR3 is CASSIRQGQVL.

This rearrangement joins TRBV5-1 to TRBJ1-6, with D perhaps matching TRBD1 (5 bases). In germline, CDR1 is SGHRS, CDR2 YFSETQ. V lost 1 base and J lost 7, with 15 bases in between. CDR3 size: 16 residues. DNA of the CDR3: TGCGCCAGCAGCTTGCACGTGGCAGGGCCAAATTCACCCCTCCACTTT. Protein product: CASSLHVAGPNSPLHF.

The V gene is TRBV12-3 or TRBV12-4, the J gene TRBJ1-6, with TRBD1 identical over 7 bases. V dropped 6 bases and J dropped 9; count of bases not matched to a gene: 8. The CDR3 consists of 14 residues. The CDR3 loop is CASRADRVISPLHF. Here the CDR3 DNA reads TGTGCCAGCAGGGCAGACAGGGTAATTTCACCCCTCCACTTT.

This chain uses TRBV10-3 with TRBJ1-2; 9 nucleotides align to TRBD1. In germline, CDR1 is ENHRY, CDR2 SYGVKD. The V and J ends lost 3 bases and 10 bases, in that order; junction bases with no gene match: 9. The length of the CDR3 is 14 residues. The CDR3 region has the DNA TGTGCCATCAGTGACCTTAACACAGGGGGCGTCTACACCTTC. Protein: CAISDLNTGGVYTF.

This clonotype was seen a few times. This sequence joins TRBV28 and TRBJ2-5; D might be TRBD2 (6 bases). Germline assignment: CDR1 MDHEN and CDR2 SYDVKM. V lost 3 bases to trimming and J lost 2 bases, with 16 bases between them. This CDR3 has 16 amino acids. DNA for the CDR3: TGTGCCAGCAGTTTGGGTAGCGGTGATCTTCAAGAGACCCAGTACTTC. Its translation is CASSLGSGDLQETQYF.

The V and J genes are TRBV10-3 and TRBJ2-1; D possibly uses TRBD1 or TRBD2 (6 bases each). The ends were cut back, 10 bases at V and 7 bases at J, with 20 bases in the middle. Germline values: CDR1 ENHRY, CDR2 SYGVKD. CDR3 length: 14 residues. For the CDR3, the DNA is TGTGCCACCTTGGCCCCCGGGGGCAATAATGAGCAGTTCTTC. It is translated as CATLAPGGNNEQFF.

The V gene is TRBV29-1, the J gene TRBJ2-3, with D perhaps matching TRBD1 or TRBD2 (6 bases each). This CDR3 comprises 12 residues. The germline gives CDR1 SQVTM, CDR2 ANQGSEA. V was clipped by 5 bases and J by 10 bases, with 16 bases between them. DNA of the CDR3: TGCAGCGTTCACAGGGCTGGCGGGGCGCAGTATTTT. It specifies CSVHRAGGAQYF.

There are many counts of this clonotype. This chain connects TRBV7-8 to TRBJ2-5; TRBD1 matches at 10 bases. The CDR3 spans 14 residues. V was pared by 5 bases and J by 5 bases, with 5 bases of the junction left unmatched. Germline V gene data show CDR1 as SGHVS and CDR2 as FQNEAQ. The CDR3 region is CASSPTGGAETQYF. The CDR3, as DNA: TGTGCCAGCAGCCCGACAGGGGGCGCGGAGACCCAGTACTTC.

Regarding this clonotype: A much larger clone lies a single base off, so this may be a read error. The rearrangement links TRBV12-3 or TRBV12-4 to TRBJ2-1; 7 bases fit TRBD2. The CDR3 is 12 residues long. The CDR3 DNA is TGTGCCAGCAGCTTTACTAGCGATGAGCAGTGCTTC. Amino acid sequence: CASSFTSDEQCF.